This record looks at one TCR beta chain sequence and its context. CDR1 MNHEY and CDR2 SVGAGI come from the germline V gene. The trim removed 2 bases at V and 4 bases at J, leaving 2 bases unmatched. The CDR3 totals 14 residues. This entry comes from a study of brain T cells in children with intractable seizures. The time point here: blood from clinic visit 5 months post-surgery; TSC patient then seizure free. Patients received at least one anti-epileptic drug before surgery. Assay: immunoSEQ multiplex PCR; the TCRdb copy retains only in-frame clones and omits some. The sample lists hundreds of thousands of clones, over 90% occurring once.

The source of this sequence is a boy under two years old with tuberous sclerosis and intractable seizures. This chain links TRBV6-5 with TRBJ2-7, with TRBD1 matching over 10 bases. Sequenced here: peripheral blood, sampled more than 4 months after surgery. The CDR3 coding sequence is TGTGCCAGCAGTTACGGGACAGGGGTTTACGAGCAGTACTTC. Protein product: CASSYGTGVYEQYF.